These 29 T cell receptor beta chains were sequenced from one sample in a study of T cell responses to AZD1222 COVID-19 vaccine. Here immunoSEQ multiplex PCR was the method, and the copy in TCRdb shows in-frame clones only, minus some. This sample has about 140,000 clones, with 80% to 95% found just once. The material sequenced was peripheral blood, taken 28 days after the second AZD1222 dose. Source of these receptors: an adult who received the AZD1222 COVID-19 vaccine.

The chain is built from TRBV19 and TRBJ2-7; possible D gene TRBD1, 5 bases. The CDR3 runs 15 residues. Germline V gene lookup returns CDR1 LNHDA and CDR2 SQIVND (reference sequence). Trimming cost V 3 bases and J 3 bases, with 15 bases left between them. The CDR3 region has the DNA TGTGCCAGTAGTATTCAGTCCAGGACAATCTACGAGCAGTACTTC. Its translation is CASSIQSRTIYEQYF.

V usage is TRBV7-2 and J usage is TRBJ1-2; tentatively, D is TRBD1 (5 bases). Germline V gene data show CDR1 as SGHTA and CDR2 as FQGNSA. V shed 5 bases and J shed 6 bases, with 16 bases lying between them. The CDR3 is 14 amino acids. Here the CDR3 reads CASSRTLIGDGYTF. The CDR3 DNA reads TGTGCCAGCAGCAGGACACTTATAGGGGATGGCTACACCTTC.

The V and J genes are TRBV11-3 and TRBJ2-2, with 8 bases aligning to TRBD2. The CDR3 runs to 16 residues. Germline assignment: CDR1 SGHNT and CDR2 YENEEA. The V gene end was trimmed by 5 bases and the J gene end by 1 base; junction bases not matched to a gene: 6. The CDR3 here is CASSPRTSRNTGELFF. The CDR3 coding sequence is TGTGCCAGCAGCCCTAGGACTAGCCGGAACACCGGGGAGCTGTTTTTT.

V is TRBV5-8 and J is TRBJ1-5; D is unclear. The germline V gene encodes CDR1 SGHTS and CDR2 YDEGEE. Deletions cut 4 bases from V and 2 bases from J, with 16 bases between. The CDR3 has 16 amino acids. The CDR3 sequence: CASSGPANSRNQPQHF. DNA for the CDR3: TGTGCCAGCAGCGGGCCGGCAAACTCCCGCAATCAGCCCCAGCATTTT.

The rearrangement links TRBV12-3 or TRBV12-4 to TRBJ1-2; D is uncertain. Trimming shortened V by 8 bases and J by 6 bases, and 16 bases separated the two germline ends. The CDR3 is 13 amino acids. The CDR3 reads CASSPRGKDGYTF. In DNA form, the CDR3 reads TGTGCCAGCTCCCCTCGCGGGAAGGATGGCTACACCTTC.

CDR3 in amino acids: CASSLIGTGGANYGYTF. CDR3 bases: TGTGCCAGCAGCTTAATAGGGACAGGGGGTGCTAACTATGGCTACACCTTC. The gene calls are TRBV11-2 and TRBJ1-2, with 11 bases lining up with TRBD1. The CDR3 is made up of 17 amino acids. Unmatched junction bases numbered 5, after V lost 2 bases and J lost 0 bases. Germline V CDR1 and CDR2: SGHAT, FQNNGV.

The rearrangement uses TRBV27 and TRBJ2-3, with TRBD1 identical over 10 bases. V lost 6 bases, J lost 7 bases, and 7 bases stayed unmatched. Germline assignment: CDR1 MNHEY and CDR2 SMNVEV (reference sequence). The CDR3 contains 14 residues. CDR3 coding DNA: TGTGCCAGCAGACCGGGACAGGGGAGTTATACGCAGTATTTT. It specifies CASRPGQGSYTQYF.

The chain recombines TRBV7-2 with TRBJ2-3, with D possibly TRBD1 on 6 matching bases. Between the trimmed V and J ends, which lost 1 base and 3 bases, there was a span of 11 bases. CDR3 length: 15 amino acids. The germline V gene encodes CDR1 SGHTA and CDR2 FQGNSA. The CDR3 loop reads CASSLGAGETDTQYF. CDR3 nucleotide sequence: TGTGCCAGCAGCTTAGGAGCAGGGGAGACAGATACGCAGTATTTT.

This clone is a singleton in its sample. The chain couples TRBV7-9 to TRBJ1-4; the D is unclear. The V and J ends lost 1 base and 7 bases respectively, with 13 bases between them. The CDR3 contains 15 residues. Germline V lookup: CDR1 SEHNR, CDR2 FQNEAQ (reference sequence). The CDR3 is CASSLDGVAGEKLFF. In nucleotides, the CDR3 is TGTGCCAGCAGCTTAGACGGCGTGGCGGGTGAAAAACTGTTTTTT.

This clone was recorded only once. The J gene is TRBJ2-3, the V gene TRBV27, with TRBD2 matching over 8 bases. This CDR3 has 15 amino acids. J gave up 3 bases and V 2 bases, and 4 bases lay outside the gene matches. Germline lookup yields CDR1 MNHEY and CDR2 SMNVEV (reference sequence). The CDR3 sequence is CASSLTGGATDTQYF. The CDR3, as DNA: TGTGCCAGCAGTTTAACCGGGGGGGCAACAGATACGCAGTATTTT.

The rearrangement uses TRBV29-1 and TRBJ1-4; D possibly corresponds to TRBD1 (6 bases). The CDR3 is made up of 15 amino acids. The V gene lost 7 bases and the J gene lost 4 bases, with 19 bases spanning the gap. CDR1 and CDR2 from the germline V gene are SQVTM and ANQGSEA. The CDR3 bases are TGCAGCGCCGCCGCCCCCGGGACATTTAATGAAAAACTGTTTTTT. Its translation: CSAAAPGTFNEKLFF.

V is TRBV6-5 and J is TRBJ1-3; D gene ambiguous. V dropped 4 bases and J dropped 2 bases, with 6 bases sitting between them. Germline values: CDR1 MNHEY, CDR2 SVGAGI. This CDR3 region has 13 residues. DNA for the CDR3: TGTGCCAGCAGTTCTGAGACTGGAAACACCATATATTTT. This gives the protein CASSSETGNTIYF.

J is TRBJ2-7 and V is TRBV4-2; tentatively, D is TRBD2 (6 bases). Germline loops: CDR1 LGHNA, CDR2 YNFKEQ. Trimming cost V 0 bases and J 5 bases, with 14 bases left between them. This CDR3 is built from 15 residues. CDR3 sequence reads: CASSQEWRGTHEQYF. Here the CDR3 DNA reads TGTGCCAGCAGCCAAGAATGGAGGGGTACCCACGAGCAGTACTTC.

The rearrangement uses TRBV10-3 and TRBJ1-5, with unresolved D. The ends were cut back, 3 bases at V and 4 bases at J, with 4 bases in the middle. Germline V lookup: CDR1 ENHRY, CDR2 SYGVKD. The CDR3 spans 12 residues. The CDR3 sequence: CAISERNQPQHF. CDR3 DNA: TGTGCCATCAGTGAAAGGAATCAGCCCCAGCATTTT.

The rearrangement joins TRBV19 to TRBJ2-3; 7 bases fit TRBD1. J was trimmed by 1 base and V by 3 bases; bases with no gene match: 4. The CDR3 length is 15 residues. Germline V gives CDR1 LNHDA, CDR2 SQIVND (reference sequence). The CDR3 coding sequence is TGTGCCAGTAGTATGGGGGACAGACGCACAGATACGCAGTATTTT. Residues: CASSMGDRRTDTQYF. Together with reference TRBV19 and TRBJ2-3, the CDR3 gives the full variable domain: DGGITQSPKYLFRKEGQNVTLSCEQNLNHDAMYWYRQDPGQGLRLIYYSQIVNDFQKGDIAEGYSVSREKKESFPLTVTSAQKNPTAFYLCASSMGDRRTDTQYFGPGTRLTVL.

The chain combines TRBV10-3 with TRBJ2-7, with TRBD2 matching over 8 bases. Trimming at V came to 4 bases and at J to 3 bases, leaving 5 bases not matched to a gene. Germline-derived CDR1 and CDR2 are ENHRY and SYGVKD. This CDR3 spans 14 amino acids. This CDR3 is CAISGLATLYEQYF. DNA for the CDR3: TGTGCCATCAGTGGACTAGCGACCCTCTACGAGCAGTACTTC.

The J gene is TRBJ2-2, the V gene TRBV5-6; a weak D match, TRBD2 (5 bases). V gave up 4 bases and J gave up 4 bases, with 14 bases separating them. This CDR3 comprises 15 residues. CDR1 and CDR2 from the germline V gene are SGHDT and YYEEEE. CDR3 protein: CASSAKTGLTGELFF. The CDR3 nucleotides are TGTGCCAGCAGCGCCAAAACCGGACTCACCGGGGAGCTGTTTTTT.

The chain employs TRBV2 and TRBJ1-2, with unresolved D. The V gene's germline CDR1 is SNHLY and CDR2 FYNNEI. V shed 6 bases and J shed 7 bases, with 27 bases lying between them. This CDR3 is 17 amino acids long. This chain's CDR3 is CASRTPPPALKGGGYTF. In DNA, the CDR3 is TGTGCCAGCAGAACCCCCCCACCGGCGTTAAAAGGAGGTGGCTACACCTTC. Full variable domain (remainder filled in from reference TRBV2 and TRBJ1-2): EPEVTQTPSHQVTQMGQEVILRCVPISNHLYFYWYRQILGQKVEFLVSFYNNEISEKSEIFDDQFSVERPDGSNFTLKIRSTKLEDSAMYFCASRTPPPALKGGGYTFGSGTRLTVV.

This sequence joins TRBV21-1 and TRBJ2-3; TRBD1, the table's D call, lacks a check against the DNA. TRBV21-1 is noted as a pseudogene. This CDR3 is built from 12 residues. The CDR3 loop reads CASRDRGDTQYF. CDR3 in DNA: TGTGCCAGCCGGGACAGGGGGGATACGCAGTATTTT.

The chain carries TRBV19 and TRBJ1-2; TRBD1 is a possible D gene (5 bases). V lost 6 bases to trimming and J lost 7 bases, with 15 bases between them. The CDR3 is 13 residues long. Germline V gene data show CDR1 as LNHDA and CDR2 as SQIVND (reference sequence). CDR3 coding DNA: TGTGCCAGTAGCCATCCAGGGTTGGCTGGCTACACCTTC. Protein product: CASSHPGLAGYTF.

The chain recombines TRBV14 with TRBJ1-2; 10 positions match TRBD1. The CDR3 is made up of 18 amino acids. V was clipped by 3 bases and J by 5 bases; unmatched bases: 15. The germline CDR1 and CDR2 sequences are SGHDN and FVKESK. CDR3 region: CASSHLAITRDRGYGYTF. As DNA, the CDR3 is TGTGCCAGCAGCCACCTGGCGATTACCCGGGACAGGGGTTATGGCTACACCTTC.

V and J are TRBV18 and TRBJ1-2; 7 nucleotides agree with TRBD1. Germline V lookup: CDR1 KGHSH, CDR2 LQKENI. This CDR3 contains 14 residues. The junction had 7 bases not matched to a gene; V was cut back by 2 bases and J by 7 bases. The CDR3 nucleotides read TGTGCCAGCTCACCATCAGGGGGACAAAGTGGCTACACCTTC. The encoded protein is CASSPSGGQSGYTF.

V is TRBV4-2 and J is TRBJ1-2; no definite D call. The CDR3 sequence is 14 residues long. The V gene lost 1 base and the J gene lost 6 bases, with 12 bases spanning the gap. Germline values: CDR1 LGHNA, CDR2 YNFKEQ. CDR3 protein: CASSQGQERHGYTF. In DNA, the CDR3 is TGTGCCAGCAGCCAAGGGCAGGAGAGGCATGGCTACACCTTC.

The chain joins TRBV6-2 or TRBV6-3 to TRBJ1-1, with D uncertain. CDR3 size: 13 residues. Germline lookup yields CDR1 MNHEY and CDR2 SVGEGT. The V end lost 4 bases, the J end lost 1 base, and 7 bases lay between the germline ends. CDR3 sequence: CASSSTQNTEAFF. The DNA of the CDR3 is TGTGCCAGCAGTTCTACACAGAACACTGAAGCTTTCTTT.

This chain links TRBV19 with TRBJ1-6; 7 nucleotides match TRBD1. The CDR3 is 15 residues long. Germline CDR1 LNHDA, CDR2 SQIVND (reference sequence). V trimming: 3 bases; J trimming: 4 bases; junction bases outside the gene matches: 3. CDR3 nucleotides: TGTGCCAGTAGTATCGGGACAGCTTATAATTCACCCCTCCACTTT. Amino acids: CASSIGTAYNSPLHF.

The rearrangement joins TRBV6-6 to TRBJ1-1, with a tentative D call TRBD1 (5 bases). CDR3 length equals 13 residues. The germline gives CDR1 MNHNY, CDR2 SVGAGI (reference sequence). Deletions cut 5 bases from V and 8 bases from J, with 15 bases between. The CDR3 spells CASSGPEQAEAFF. The CDR3 DNA reads as TGTGCCAGCAGTGGTCCGGAACAGGCCGAAGCTTTCTTT.

This chain joins TRBV4-3 and TRBJ1-2; TRBD1 agrees at 9 bases. The CDR3 runs to 15 residues. Looked up from germline, CDR1 is LGHNA and CDR2 is YSLEER. V trimming: 4 bases; J trimming: 4 bases; junction bases outside the gene matches: 7. The CDR3 DNA sequence: TGCGCCAGCAGCCTGGGACAGGGAAGGGGCTATGGCTACACCTTC. Translating it yields CASSLGQGRGYGYTF.

This sequence joins TRBV6-6 and TRBJ2-5; TRBD2 matches at 11 bases. This CDR3 is 16 amino acids long. Germline V gene data show CDR1 as MNHNY and CDR2 as SVGAGI (reference sequence). J lost 5 bases, V lost 6 bases, and 11 bases had no gene match. This chain's CDR3 is CASSRIAGGPGETQYF. The CDR3 DNA is TGTGCCAGCAGCCGTATAGCGGGGGGGCCCGGGGAGACCCAGTACTTC.

This clone was picked up a small number of times. The chain links TRBV5-1 to TRBJ1-1; TRBD1 is a possible D gene (6 bases). This CDR3 is built from 16 residues. Trimming pared 0 bases from V and 3 bases from J, leaving 15 bases between. The germline V gene encodes CDR1 SGHRS and CDR2 YFSETQ. For the CDR3, the DNA is TGCGCCAGCAGCTTGGGCCCTGGTCGGACAGACACTGAAGCTTTCTTT. It specifies CASSLGPGRTDTEAFF.